The source of this TCR beta chain is a study of T cells in Graves' hyperthyroidism and ophthalmopathy. The source material, RNA transcripts, was used to amplify TCR beta CDR3 regions. With the HTBI primer set, the TCR CDR3 went through a first round of RT-PCR. TCRdb redid the calling of the multiplex PCR reads with MiXCR, one entry per CDR3 protein. The sample records 450,000 to 650,000 distinct CDR3 sequences, less than 25% being singletons. The table lists this clonotype with many counts. Sequencing was performed on blood. The TCR sequence derives from a man younger than 30 with Graves' hyperthyroidism.

CDR3 DNA: TGCAGTGCTGGACATGGCGTCATGGACACTGAAGCTTTCTTT. This translates into CSAGHGVMDTEAFF. This chain links TRBV20-1 with TRBJ1-1, with D possibly matching TRBD1 (5 bases). Germline loops: CDR1 DFQATT, CDR2 SNEGSKA (reference sequence). Trimming took 5 bases from V and 3 from J, leaving 16 bases between them. The CDR3 runs to 14 residues.